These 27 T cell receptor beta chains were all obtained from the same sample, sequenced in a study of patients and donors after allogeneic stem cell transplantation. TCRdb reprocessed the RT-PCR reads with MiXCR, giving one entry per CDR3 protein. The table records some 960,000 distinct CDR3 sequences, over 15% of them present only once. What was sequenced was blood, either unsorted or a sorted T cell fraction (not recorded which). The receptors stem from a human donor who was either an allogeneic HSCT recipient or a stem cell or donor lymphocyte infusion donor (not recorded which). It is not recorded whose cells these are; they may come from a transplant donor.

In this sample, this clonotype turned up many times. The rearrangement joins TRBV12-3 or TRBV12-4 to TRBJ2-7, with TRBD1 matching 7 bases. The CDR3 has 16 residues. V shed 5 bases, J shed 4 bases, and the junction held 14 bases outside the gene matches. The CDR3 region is CASSTYKGARYYEQYF. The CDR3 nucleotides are TGTGCCAGCAGTACCTACAAGGGGGCAAGGTATTACGAGCAGTACTTC.

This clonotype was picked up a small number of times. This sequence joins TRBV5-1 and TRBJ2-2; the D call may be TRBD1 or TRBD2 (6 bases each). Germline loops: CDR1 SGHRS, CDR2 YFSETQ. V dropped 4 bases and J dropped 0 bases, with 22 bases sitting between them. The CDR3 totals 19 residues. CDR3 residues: CASSLEVAGQNPNTGELFF. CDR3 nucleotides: TGCGCCAGCAGCCTGGAGGTGGCGGGACAAAATCCGAACACCGGGGAGCTGTTTTTT.

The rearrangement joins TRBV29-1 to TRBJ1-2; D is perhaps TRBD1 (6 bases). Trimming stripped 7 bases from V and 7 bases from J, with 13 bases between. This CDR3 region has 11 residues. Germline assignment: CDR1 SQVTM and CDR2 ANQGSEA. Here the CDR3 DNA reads TGCAGCGGCCAACAGGGAACTGGCTACACCTTC. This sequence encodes CSGQQGTGYTF.

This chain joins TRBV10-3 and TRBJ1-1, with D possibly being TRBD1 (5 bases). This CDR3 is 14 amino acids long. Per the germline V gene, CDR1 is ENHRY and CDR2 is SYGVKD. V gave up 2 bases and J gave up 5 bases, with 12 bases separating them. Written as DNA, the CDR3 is TGTGCCATCAGTGAGACCCCAGGGAGTACTGAAGCTTTCTTT. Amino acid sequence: CAISETPGSTEAFF.

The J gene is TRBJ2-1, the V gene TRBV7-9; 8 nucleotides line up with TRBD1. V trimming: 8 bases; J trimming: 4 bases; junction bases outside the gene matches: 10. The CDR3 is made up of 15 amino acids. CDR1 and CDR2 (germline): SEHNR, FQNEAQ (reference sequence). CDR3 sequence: CASRVSDRAYNEQFF. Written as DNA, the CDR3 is TGTGCCAGCCGCGTTTCGGACAGGGCGTACAATGAGCAGTTCTTC.

For the CDR3, the DNA is TGTGCCAGCAGCCCTAAAGGCTTCACCTACGAGCAGTACTTC. The encoded protein is CASSPKGFTYEQYF. The rearrangement joins TRBV7-9 to TRBJ2-7; no clear D gene. CDR3 length: 14 residues. Trimming removed 5 bases at V and 2 bases at J, with 13 bases between. The germline V gene encodes CDR1 SEHNR and CDR2 FQNEAQ (reference sequence). The full variable domain, in which reference TRBV7-9 and TRBJ2-7 provide the parts outside the CDR3, is DTGVSQNPRHKITKRGQNVTFRCDPISEHNRLYWYRQTLGQGPEFLTYFQNEAQLEKSRLLSDRFSAERPKGSFSTLEIQRTEQGDSAMYLCASSPKGFTYEQYFGPGTRLTVT.

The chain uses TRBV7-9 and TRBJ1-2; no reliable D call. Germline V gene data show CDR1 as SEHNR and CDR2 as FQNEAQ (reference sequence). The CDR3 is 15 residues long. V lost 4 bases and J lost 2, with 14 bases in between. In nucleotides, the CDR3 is TGTGCCAGCAGCTCTTCGCAAGACAAGAACTATGGCTACACCTTC. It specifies CASSSSQDKNYGYTF.

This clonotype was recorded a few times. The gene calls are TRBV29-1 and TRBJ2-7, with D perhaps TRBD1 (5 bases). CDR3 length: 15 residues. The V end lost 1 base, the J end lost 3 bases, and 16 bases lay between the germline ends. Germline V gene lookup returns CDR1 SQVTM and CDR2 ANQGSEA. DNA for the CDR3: TGCAGCGTTGAAGTGTTTGGACAACCCAACTACGAGCAGTACTTC. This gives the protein CSVEVFGQPNYEQYF.

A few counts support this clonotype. CDR3 nucleotide sequence: TGCAGTGCTAGAGGGAGGGGGAACCAGCCCCAGCATTTT. As protein: CSARGRGNQPQHF. The chain links TRBV20-1 to TRBJ1-5; possible D gene TRBD1, 6 bases. The germline gives CDR1 DFQATT, CDR2 SNEGSKA (reference sequence). CDR3 length: 13 amino acids. The V gene lost 1 base and the J gene lost 7 bases, with 11 bases spanning the gap.

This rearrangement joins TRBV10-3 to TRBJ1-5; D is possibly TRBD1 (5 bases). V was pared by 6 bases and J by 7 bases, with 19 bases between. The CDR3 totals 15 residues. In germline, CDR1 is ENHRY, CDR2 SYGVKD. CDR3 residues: CAIREGLKSFQPQHF. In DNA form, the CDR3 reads TGTGCCATCAGGGAGGGACTTAAAAGCTTCCAGCCCCAGCATTTT.

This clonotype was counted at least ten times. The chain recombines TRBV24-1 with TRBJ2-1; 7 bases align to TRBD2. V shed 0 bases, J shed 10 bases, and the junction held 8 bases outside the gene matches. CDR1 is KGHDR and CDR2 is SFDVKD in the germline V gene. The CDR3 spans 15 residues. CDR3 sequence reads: CATSDLSAGVSEQFF. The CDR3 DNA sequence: TGTGCCACCAGTGATTTGAGTGCGGGAGTAAGCGAGCAGTTCTTC.

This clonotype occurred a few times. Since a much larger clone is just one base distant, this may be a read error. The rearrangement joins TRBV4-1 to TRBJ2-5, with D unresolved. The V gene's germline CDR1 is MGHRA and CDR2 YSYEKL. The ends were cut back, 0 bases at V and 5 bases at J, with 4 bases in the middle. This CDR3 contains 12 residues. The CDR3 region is CASSQDEETQYF. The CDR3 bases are TGCGCCAGCAGCCAAGATGAGGAGACCCAGTACTTC.

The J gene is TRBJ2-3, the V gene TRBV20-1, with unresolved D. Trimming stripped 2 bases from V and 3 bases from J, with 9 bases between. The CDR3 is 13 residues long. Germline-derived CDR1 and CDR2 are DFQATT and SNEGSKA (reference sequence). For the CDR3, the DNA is TGCAGTGCTAGAAGCTCGAAGACAGATACGCAGTATTTT. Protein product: CSARSSKTDTQYF.

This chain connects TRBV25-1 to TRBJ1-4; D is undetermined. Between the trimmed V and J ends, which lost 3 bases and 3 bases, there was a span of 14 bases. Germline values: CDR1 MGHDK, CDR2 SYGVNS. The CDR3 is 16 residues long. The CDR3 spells CASSDARDPSNEKLFF. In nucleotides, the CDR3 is TGTGCCAGCAGTGACGCCCGGGATCCGTCTAATGAAAAACTGTTTTTT.

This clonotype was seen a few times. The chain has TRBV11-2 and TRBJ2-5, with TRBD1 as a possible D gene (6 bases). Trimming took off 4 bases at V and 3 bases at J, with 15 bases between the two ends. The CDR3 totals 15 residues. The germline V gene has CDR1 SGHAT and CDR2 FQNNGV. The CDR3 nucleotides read TGTGCCAGCAGCTCGAAGGGGGAGCGGAAAGAGACCCAGTACTTC. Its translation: CASSSKGERKETQYF.

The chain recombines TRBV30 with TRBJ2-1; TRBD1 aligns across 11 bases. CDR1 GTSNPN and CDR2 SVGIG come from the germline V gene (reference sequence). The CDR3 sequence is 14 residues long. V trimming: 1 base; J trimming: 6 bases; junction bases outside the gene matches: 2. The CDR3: CAWSGGTGGNEQFF. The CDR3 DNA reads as TGTGCCTGGAGTGGGGGGACAGGGGGCAATGAGCAGTTCTTC.

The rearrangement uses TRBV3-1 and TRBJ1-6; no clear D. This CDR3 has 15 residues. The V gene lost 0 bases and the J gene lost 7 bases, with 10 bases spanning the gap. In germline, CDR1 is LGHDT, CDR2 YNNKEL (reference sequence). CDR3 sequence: CASSQDPGPNSPLHF. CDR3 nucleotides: TGTGCCAGCAGCCAAGATCCAGGCCCCAATTCACCCCTCCACTTT.

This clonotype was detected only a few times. The CDR3 nucleotides read TGTGCCACCAGCAGAGAATCAGCGGGAGTATACAATGAGCAGTTCTTC. This codes for CATSRESAGVYNEQFF. The chain uses TRBV15 and TRBJ2-1; 8 bases map to TRBD2. Germline assignment: CDR1 LNHNV and CDR2 YYDKDF (reference sequence). The CDR3 is 16 residues long. V shed 0 bases, J shed 4 bases, and the junction held 5 bases outside the gene matches.

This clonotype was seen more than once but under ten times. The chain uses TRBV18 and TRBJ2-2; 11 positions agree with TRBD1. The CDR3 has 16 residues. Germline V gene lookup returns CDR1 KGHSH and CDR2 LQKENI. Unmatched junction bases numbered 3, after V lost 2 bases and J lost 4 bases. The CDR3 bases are TGTGCCAGCTCACCAGGGACAGGGGGATCCACCGGGGAGCTGTTTTTT. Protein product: CASSPGTGGSTGELFF.

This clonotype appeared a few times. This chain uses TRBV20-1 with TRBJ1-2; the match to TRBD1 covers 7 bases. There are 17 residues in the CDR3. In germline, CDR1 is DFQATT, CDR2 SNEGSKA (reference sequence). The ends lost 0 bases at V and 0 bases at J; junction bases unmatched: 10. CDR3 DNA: TGCAGTGCTAGAGATTTGGGCGGGACAGAGTCTAACTATGGCTACACCTTC. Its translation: CSARDLGGTESNYGYTF.

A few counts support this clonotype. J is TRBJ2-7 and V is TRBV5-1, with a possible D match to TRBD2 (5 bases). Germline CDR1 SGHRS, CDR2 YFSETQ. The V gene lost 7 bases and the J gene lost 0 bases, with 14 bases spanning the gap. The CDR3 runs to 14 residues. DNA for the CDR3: TGCGCCAGCGCAAGAGGGCCCAGCTCCTACGAGCAGTACTTC. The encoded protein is CASARGPSSYEQYF.

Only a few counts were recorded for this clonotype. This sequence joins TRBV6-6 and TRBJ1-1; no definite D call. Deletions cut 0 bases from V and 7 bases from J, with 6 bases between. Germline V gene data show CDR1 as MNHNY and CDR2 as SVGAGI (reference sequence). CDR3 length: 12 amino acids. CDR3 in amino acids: CASSYSVHEAFF. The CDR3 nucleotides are TGTGCCAGCAGTTACTCGGTACATGAAGCTTTCTTT.

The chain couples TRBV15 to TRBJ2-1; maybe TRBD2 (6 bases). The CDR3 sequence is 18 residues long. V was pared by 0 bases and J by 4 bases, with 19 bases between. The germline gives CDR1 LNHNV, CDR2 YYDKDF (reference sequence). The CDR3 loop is CATSRDPGLSKQYNEQFF. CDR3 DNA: TGTGCCACCAGCAGAGACCCGGGACTTTCAAAGCAATACAATGAGCAGTTCTTC.

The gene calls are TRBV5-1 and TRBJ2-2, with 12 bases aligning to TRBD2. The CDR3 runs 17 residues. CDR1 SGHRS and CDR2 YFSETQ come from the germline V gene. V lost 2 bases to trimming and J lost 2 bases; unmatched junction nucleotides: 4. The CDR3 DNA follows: TGCGCCAGCAGCTTAACTGGACTAGCGGGAAACACCGGGGAGCTGTTTTTT. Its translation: CASSLTGLAGNTGELFF.

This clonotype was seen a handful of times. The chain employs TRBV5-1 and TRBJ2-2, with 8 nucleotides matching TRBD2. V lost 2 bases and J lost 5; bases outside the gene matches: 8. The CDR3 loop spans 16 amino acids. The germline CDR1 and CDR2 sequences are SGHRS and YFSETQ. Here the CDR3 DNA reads TGCGCCAGCAGCTTCTATAGCGGGAAAGCGACCGGGGAGCTGTTTTTT. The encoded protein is CASSFYSGKATGELFF.

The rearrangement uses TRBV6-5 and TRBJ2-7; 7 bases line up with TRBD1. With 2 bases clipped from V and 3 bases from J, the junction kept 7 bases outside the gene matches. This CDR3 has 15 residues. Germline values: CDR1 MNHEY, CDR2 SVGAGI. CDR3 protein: CASSYPKTGHYEQYF. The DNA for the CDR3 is TGTGCCAGCAGTTACCCGAAGACAGGGCACTACGAGCAGTACTTC.

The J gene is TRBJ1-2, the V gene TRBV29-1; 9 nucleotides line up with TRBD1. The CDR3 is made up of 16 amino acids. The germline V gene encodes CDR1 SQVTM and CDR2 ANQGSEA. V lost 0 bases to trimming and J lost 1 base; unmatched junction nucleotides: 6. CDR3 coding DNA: TGCAGCGTTGAAGATGGCTGGACAGGGGTTAACTATGGCTACACCTTC. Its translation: CSVEDGWTGVNYGYTF.